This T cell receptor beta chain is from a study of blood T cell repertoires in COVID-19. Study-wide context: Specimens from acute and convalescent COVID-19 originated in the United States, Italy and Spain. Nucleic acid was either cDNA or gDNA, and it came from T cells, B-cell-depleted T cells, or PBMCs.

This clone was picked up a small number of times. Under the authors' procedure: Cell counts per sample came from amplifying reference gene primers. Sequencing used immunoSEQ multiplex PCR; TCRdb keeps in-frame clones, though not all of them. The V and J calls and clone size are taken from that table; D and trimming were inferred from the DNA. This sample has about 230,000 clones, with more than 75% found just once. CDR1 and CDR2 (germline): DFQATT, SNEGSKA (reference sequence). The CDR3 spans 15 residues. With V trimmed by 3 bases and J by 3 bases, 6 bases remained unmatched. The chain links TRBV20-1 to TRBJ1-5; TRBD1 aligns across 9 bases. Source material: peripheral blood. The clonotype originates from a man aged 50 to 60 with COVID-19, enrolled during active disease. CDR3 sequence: CSASFGTGNNQPQHF. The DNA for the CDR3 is TGCAGTGCTAGTTTCGGGACAGGGAACAATCAGCCCCAGCATTTT.